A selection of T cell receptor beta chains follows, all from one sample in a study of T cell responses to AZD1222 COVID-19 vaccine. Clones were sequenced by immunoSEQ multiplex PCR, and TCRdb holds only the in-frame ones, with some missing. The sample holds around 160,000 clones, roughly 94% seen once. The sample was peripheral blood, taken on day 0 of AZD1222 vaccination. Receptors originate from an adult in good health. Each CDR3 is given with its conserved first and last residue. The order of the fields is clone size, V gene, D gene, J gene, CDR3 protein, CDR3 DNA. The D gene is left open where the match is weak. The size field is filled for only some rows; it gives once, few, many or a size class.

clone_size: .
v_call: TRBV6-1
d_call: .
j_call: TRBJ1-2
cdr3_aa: CASSEVSANPNYGYTF
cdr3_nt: TGTGCCAGCAGTGAAGTCTCAGCAAACCCTAACTATGGCTACACCTTC

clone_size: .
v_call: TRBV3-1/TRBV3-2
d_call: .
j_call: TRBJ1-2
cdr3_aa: CASSLLTQGRGGYTF
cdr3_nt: TGTGCCAGCAGCCTCCTCACTCAGGGAAGGGGTGGCTACACCTTC

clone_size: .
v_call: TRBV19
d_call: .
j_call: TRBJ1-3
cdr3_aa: CASTPGRAGNTIYF
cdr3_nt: TGTGCCAGTACCCCAGGGAGGGCTGGAAACACCATATATTTT

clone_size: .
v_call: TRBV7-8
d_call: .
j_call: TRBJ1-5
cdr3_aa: CASSFGGRGQPQHF
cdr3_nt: TGTGCCAGCAGCTTTGGGGGAAGGGGTCAGCCCCAGCATTTT

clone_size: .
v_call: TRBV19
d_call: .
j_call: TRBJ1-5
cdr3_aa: CASSPREVYQPQHF
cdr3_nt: TGTGCCAGTAGCCCCCGGGAGGTTTATCAGCCCCAGCATTTT

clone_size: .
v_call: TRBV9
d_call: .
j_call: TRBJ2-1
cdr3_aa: CASSVSGGSYNEQFF
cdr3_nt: TGTGCCAGCAGCGTGAGCGGAGGCTCCTACAATGAGCAGTTCTTC

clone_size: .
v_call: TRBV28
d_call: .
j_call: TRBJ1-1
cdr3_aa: CASSPPFGYGTEAFF
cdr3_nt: TGTGCCAGCAGTCCACCATTTGGGTACGGAACTGAAGCTTTCTTT

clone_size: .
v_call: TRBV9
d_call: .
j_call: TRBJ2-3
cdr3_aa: CASSVERDTQYF
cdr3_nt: TGTGCCAGCAGCGTCGAGAGAGATACGCAGTATTTT

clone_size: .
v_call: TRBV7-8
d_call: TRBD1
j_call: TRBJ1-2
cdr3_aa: CASSLNRGLNYGYTF
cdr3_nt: TGTGCCAGCAGCTTAAACAGGGGACTGAACTATGGCTACACCTTC

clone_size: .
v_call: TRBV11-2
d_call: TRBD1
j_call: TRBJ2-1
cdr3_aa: CASSLTVGTGANEQFF
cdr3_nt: TGTGCCAGCAGCTTAACCGTCGGGACAGGGGCCAATGAGCAGTTCTTC

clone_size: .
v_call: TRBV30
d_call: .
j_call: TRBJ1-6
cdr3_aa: CAWRVGAPGAPLHF
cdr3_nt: TGTGCCTGGAGAGTAGGGGCTCCGGGGGCACCCCTCCACTTT

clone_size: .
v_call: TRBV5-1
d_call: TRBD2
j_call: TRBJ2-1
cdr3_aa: CASRREGGLDEQFF
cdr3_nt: TGCGCCAGCAGGCGGGAGGGTGGTCTCGATGAGCAGTTCTTC

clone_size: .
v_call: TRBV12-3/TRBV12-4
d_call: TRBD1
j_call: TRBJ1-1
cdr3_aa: CASSLGGQEAFF
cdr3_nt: TGTGCCAGCAGTTTAGGGGGACAGGAAGCTTTCTTT

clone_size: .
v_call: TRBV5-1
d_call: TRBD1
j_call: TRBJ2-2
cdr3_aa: CASSLVQGEGGELFF
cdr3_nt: TGCGCCAGCAGCTTGGTGCAGGGGGAAGGCGGGGAGCTGTTTTTT

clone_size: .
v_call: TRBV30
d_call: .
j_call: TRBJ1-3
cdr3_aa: CAYTVGGRNSGNTIYF
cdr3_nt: TGTGCCTACACCGTGGGGGGCCGGAACTCTGGAAACACCATATATTTT

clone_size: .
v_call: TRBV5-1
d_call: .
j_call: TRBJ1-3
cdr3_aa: CASSQGQPGNTIYF
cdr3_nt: TGCGCCAGCAGCCAGGGCCAGCCTGGAAACACCATATATTTT

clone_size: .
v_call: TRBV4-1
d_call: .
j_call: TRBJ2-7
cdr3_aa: CARRRNSYEQYF
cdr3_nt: TGCGCCAGGCGGAGGAATTCCTACGAGCAGTACTTC

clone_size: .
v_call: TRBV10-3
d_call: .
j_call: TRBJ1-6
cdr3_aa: CAIAGGNAPLHF
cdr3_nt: TGTGCCATAGCCGGCGGGAACGCACCCCTCCACTTT

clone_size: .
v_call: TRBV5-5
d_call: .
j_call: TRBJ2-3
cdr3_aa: CASSLPSTSTDTQYF
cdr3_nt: TGTGCCAGCAGCTTGCCTTCTACTAGCACAGATACGCAGTATTTT

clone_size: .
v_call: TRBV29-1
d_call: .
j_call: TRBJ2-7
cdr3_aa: CSVASRYSYEQYF
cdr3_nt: TGCAGCGTTGCCTCCAGATACTCCTACGAGCAGTACTTC

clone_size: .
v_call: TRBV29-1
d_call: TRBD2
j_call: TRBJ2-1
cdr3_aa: CSVERRTSSYNEQFF
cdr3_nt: TGCAGCGTTGAAAGGCGGACTAGCTCCTACAATGAGCAGTTCTTC

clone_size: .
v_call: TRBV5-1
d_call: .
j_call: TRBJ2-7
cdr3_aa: CASSLGGAGEQYF
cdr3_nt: TGCGCCAGCAGCTTGGGAGGAGCGGGCGAGCAGTACTTC

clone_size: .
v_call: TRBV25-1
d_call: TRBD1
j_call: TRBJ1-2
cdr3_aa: CASSEAGGYGYTF
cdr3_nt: TGTGCCAGCAGTGAAGCAGGGGGGTATGGCTACACCTTC

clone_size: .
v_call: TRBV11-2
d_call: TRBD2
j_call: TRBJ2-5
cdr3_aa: CASSPYLSGRGETQYF
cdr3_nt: TGTGCCAGCAGCCCTTATCTAAGCGGGAGAGGAGAGACCCAGTACTTC

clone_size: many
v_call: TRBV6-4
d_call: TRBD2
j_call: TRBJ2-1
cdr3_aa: CASSALAGGPGEQFF
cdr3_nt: TGTGCCAGCAGTGCCCTAGCGGGAGGGCCAGGTGAGCAGTTCTTC

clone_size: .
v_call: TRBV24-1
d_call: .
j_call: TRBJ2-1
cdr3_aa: CATSDRNEQFF
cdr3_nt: TGTGCCACCAGTGACCGGAATGAGCAGTTCTTC

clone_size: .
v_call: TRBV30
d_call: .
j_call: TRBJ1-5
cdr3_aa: CAWSVRDGPQHF
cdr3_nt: TGTGCCTGGAGTGTACGAGACGGACCCCAGCATTTT

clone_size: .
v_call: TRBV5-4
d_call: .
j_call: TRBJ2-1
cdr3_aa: CASSPAWESYNEQFF
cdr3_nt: TGTGCCAGCAGCCCCGCTTGGGAATCCTACAATGAGCAGTTCTTC

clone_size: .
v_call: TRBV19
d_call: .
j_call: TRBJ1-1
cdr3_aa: CASSIRPNTEAFF
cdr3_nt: TGTGCCAGTAGTATAAGGCCTAACACTGAAGCTTTCTTT

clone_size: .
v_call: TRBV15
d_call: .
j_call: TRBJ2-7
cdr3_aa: CATSRDPLAGNEQYF
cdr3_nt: TGTGCCACCAGCAGAGATCCCCTTGCGGGGAACGAGCAGTACTTC